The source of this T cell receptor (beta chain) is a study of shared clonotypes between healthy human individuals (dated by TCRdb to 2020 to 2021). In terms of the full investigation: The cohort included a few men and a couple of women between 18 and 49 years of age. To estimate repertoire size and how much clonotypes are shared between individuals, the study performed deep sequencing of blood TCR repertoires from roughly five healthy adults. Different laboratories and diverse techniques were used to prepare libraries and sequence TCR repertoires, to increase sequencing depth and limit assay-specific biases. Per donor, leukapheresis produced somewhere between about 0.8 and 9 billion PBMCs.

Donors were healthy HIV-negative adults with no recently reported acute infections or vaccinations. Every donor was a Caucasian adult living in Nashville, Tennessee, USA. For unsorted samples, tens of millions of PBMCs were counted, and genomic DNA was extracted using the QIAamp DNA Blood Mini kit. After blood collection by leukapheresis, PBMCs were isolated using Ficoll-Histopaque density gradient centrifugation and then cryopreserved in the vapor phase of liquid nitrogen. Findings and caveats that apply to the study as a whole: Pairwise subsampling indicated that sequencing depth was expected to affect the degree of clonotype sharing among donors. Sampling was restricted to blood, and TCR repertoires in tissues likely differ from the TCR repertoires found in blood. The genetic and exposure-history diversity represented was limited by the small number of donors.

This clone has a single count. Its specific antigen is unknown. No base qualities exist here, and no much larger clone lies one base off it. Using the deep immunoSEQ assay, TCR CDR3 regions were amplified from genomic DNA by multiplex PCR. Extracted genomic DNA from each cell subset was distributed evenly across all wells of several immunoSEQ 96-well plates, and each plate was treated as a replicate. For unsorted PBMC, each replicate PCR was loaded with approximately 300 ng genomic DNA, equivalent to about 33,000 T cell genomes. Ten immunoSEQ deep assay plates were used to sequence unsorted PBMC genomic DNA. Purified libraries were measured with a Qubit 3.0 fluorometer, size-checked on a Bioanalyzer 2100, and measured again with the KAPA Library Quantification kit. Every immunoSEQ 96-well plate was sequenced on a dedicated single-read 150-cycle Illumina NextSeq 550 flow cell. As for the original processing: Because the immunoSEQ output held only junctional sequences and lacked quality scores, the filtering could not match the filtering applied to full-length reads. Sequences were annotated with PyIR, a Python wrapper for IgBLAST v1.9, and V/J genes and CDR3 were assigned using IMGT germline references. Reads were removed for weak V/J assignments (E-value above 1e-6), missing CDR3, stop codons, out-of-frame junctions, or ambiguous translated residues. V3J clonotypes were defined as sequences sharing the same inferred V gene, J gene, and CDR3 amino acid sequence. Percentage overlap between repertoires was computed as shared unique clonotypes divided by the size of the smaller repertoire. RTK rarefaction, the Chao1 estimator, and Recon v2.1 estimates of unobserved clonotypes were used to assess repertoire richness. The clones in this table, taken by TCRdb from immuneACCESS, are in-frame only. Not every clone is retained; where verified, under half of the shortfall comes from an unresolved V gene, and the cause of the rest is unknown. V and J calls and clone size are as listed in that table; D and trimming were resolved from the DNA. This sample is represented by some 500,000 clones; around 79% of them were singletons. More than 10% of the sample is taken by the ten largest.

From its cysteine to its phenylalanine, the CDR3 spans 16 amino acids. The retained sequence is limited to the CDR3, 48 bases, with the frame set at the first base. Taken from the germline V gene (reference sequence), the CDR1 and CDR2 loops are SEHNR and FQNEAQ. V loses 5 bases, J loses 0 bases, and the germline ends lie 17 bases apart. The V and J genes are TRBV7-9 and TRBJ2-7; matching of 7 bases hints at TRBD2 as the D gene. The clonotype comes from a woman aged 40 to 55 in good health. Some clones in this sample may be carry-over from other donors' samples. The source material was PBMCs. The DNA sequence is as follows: TGTGCCAGCAGCCCCGAAGGGGGACTACGCTCCTACGAGCAGTACTTC. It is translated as CASSPEGGLRSYEQYF. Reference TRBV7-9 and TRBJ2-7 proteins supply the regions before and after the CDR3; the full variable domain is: DTGVSQNPRHKITKRGQNVTFRCDPISEHNRLYWYRQTLGQGPEFLTYFQNEAQLEKSRLLSDRFSAERPKGSFSTLEIQRTEQGDSAMYLCASSPEGGLRSYEQYFGPGTRLTVT.